The source of this T cell receptor (beta chain) is a study of T-cell reconstitution after alpha-beta-depleted transplantation in children. Germline loops: CDR1 SGHTA, CDR2 FQGTGA. After removal of 2 bases from V and 0 bases from J, the junction contained 5 bases not matched to a gene. The CDR3 has 19 residues. Unique molecular identifiers featured in how the TCRbeta library was prepared. From the PCR reads, TCRdb called clonotypes with MiXCR, one entry per CDR3 protein. The sample holds more than 60,000 distinct CDR3 sequences, 7% to 8% seen once. The TCR sequence derives from a human donor who donated a stem cell graft to a child with acute lymphoblastic leukemia. This sequence joins TRBV7-3 and TRBJ2-1; 15 nucleotides align to TRBD2. Sequencing used PBMCs from the stem cell graft donor, obtained from the stem cell graft. CDR3 DNA: TGTGCCAGCAGCTTAGGACTAGCGGGGGGGGAAAGCTCCTACAATGAGCAGTTCTTC. Translated: CASSLGLAGGESSYNEQFF.